A selection of T cell receptor beta chains follows, all from one sample in a study of blood T cell repertoires in COVID-19. The assay was immunoSEQ multiplex PCR, and TCRdb's table has in-frame clones only and misses some. The profile covers under 200,000 clones, with approximately 90% appearing a single time and about 6.3% taken by the ten largest. Material for sequencing was PBMCs or T cells enriched from blood (not recorded which). The origin of the receptors is a woman aged 50 to 60 who had recovered from COVID-19. CDR3s include the opening cysteine and the closing phenylalanine or tryptophan. Fields, in order: clone size, D gene, V gene, J gene, CDR3 protein, CDR3 DNA. A D gene is named only where the DNA matches it firmly. The size field is filled for only some rows; it gives once, few, many or a size class.

>few|.|TRBV21-1|TRBJ2-7
CASSARDRVNDSYEQYF
TGTGCCAGCAGCGCACGGGACAGGGTGAACGACTCCTACGAGCAGTACTTC
>.|.|TRBV4-3|TRBJ2-3
CASSRSQGLTDTQYF
TGCGCCAGCAGCAGGTCCCAGGGCTTGACAGATACGCAGTATTTT
>once|TRBD1|TRBV6-5|TRBJ1-1
CASPRQGAVTEAFF
TGTGCCAGTCCCCGACAGGGGGCGGTTACTGAAGCTTTCTTT
>.|.|TRBV5-5|TRBJ1-2
CASSLTINGYTF
TGTGCCAGCAGCTTGACTATAAATGGCTACACCTTC
>few|TRBD1|TRBV18|TRBJ1-5
CASSPRRSGTGGNQPQHF
TGTGCCAGCTCACCGCGACGGTCAGGGACAGGGGGTAATCAGCCCCAGCATTTT
>.|TRBD2|TRBV2|TRBJ2-1
CASRVRTSGDNEQFF
TGTGCCAGCAGAGTGCGGACTAGCGGAGACAATGAGCAGTTCTTC
>once|.|TRBV21-1|TRBJ2-3
CASSLGGRELVEFSTDTQYF
TGTGCCAGCAGCCTTGGGGGGAGAGAATTGGTAGAATTTAGCACAGATACGCAGTATTTT
>.|.|TRBV30|TRBJ2-7
CAWSLAFNEQYF
TGTGCCTGGAGTCTAGCCTTTAACGAGCAGTACTTC
>.|.|TRBV3-1/TRBV3-2|TRBJ1-1
CASSQDQGKNTEAFF
TGTGCCAGCAGCCAAGACCAGGGAAAGAACACTGAAGCTTTCTTT
>.|TRBD1|TRBV18|TRBJ1-4
CASSPLGQAKGNEKLFF
TGTGCCAGCTCACCACTGGGACAGGCTAAAGGGAATGAAAAACTGTTTTTT
>.|TRBD1|TRBV4-3|TRBJ1-6
CASSQDTGGQVNSPLHF
TGCGCCAGCAGCCAAGATACTGGGGGACAGGTTAATTCACCCCTCCACTTT
>.|TRBD1|TRBV9|TRBJ1-3
CASSATGGAGNTIYF
TGTGCCAGCAGCGCGACAGGGGGGGCTGGAAACACCATATATTTT
>.|TRBD1|TRBV11-3|TRBJ1-2
CASSNTLPGQVQTNYGYTF
TGTGCCAGCAGCAACACCCTTCCGGGACAGGTACAAACTAACTATGGCTACACCTTC
>.|.|TRBV3-1/TRBV3-2|TRBJ1-5
CASSVDSSNQPQHF
TGTGCCAGCAGCGTCGACAGTAGCAATCAGCCCCAGCATTTT
>once|.|TRBV6-5|TRBJ1-2
CASSPFRALGHGYTF
TGTGCCAGCAGTCCCTTCAGGGCATTGGGGCATGGCTACACCTTC
>.|TRBD2|TRBV6-2/TRBV6-3|TRBJ2-2
CASSYSLAGGPMYTGELFF
TGTGCCAGCAGTTACAGCCTAGCGGGGGGGCCGATGTACACCGGGGAGCTGTTTTTT
>.|.|TRBV21-1|TRBJ1-5
CARDRAICPNQPQHF
TGTGCCAGAGACAGAGCAATATGCCCCAATCAGCCCCAGCATTTT
>.|TRBD1|TRBV25-1|TRBJ1-4
CASSTPGGKAEKLFF
TGTGCCAGCTCAACCCCAGGGGGGAAGGCGGAAAAACTGTTTTTT
>once|TRBD1|TRBV7-2|TRBJ1-2
CASSPRVGGGEGGYTF
TGTGCCAGCAGCCCCCGGGTTGGAGGGGGCGAGGGTGGCTACACCTTC
>.|.|TRBV19|TRBJ1-5
CASNWGGNQPQHF
TGTGCCAGTAATTGGGGGGGCAATCAGCCCCAGCATTTT
>.|TRBD1|TRBV6-5|TRBJ1-2
CASSSPGTGGNYGYTF
TGTGCCAGCAGTTCACCCGGGACAGGTGGGAACTATGGCTACACCTTC
>.|.|TRBV29-1|TRBJ2-2
CSGGLAGELFF
TGCAGCGGAGGATTGGCCGGGGAGCTGTTTTTT
>.|TRBD2|TRBV6-6|TRBJ2-5
CASTASGGQETQYF
TGTGCCAGCACAGCTAGCGGGGGCCAAGAGACCCAGTACTTC
>.|TRBD2|TRBV6-9|TRBJ2-7
CASILGLAGGPIYFEQYF
TGTGCCAGCATCCTAGGACTAGCGGGGGGGCCGATCTACTTCGAGCAGTACTTC
>once|.|TRBV5-6|TRBJ1-5
CASSLGQLNQPQHF
TGTGCCAGCAGCTTGGGACAGCTCAATCAGCCCCAGCATTTT
>.|TRBD2|TRBV3-1/TRBV3-2|TRBJ2-1
CASSKGLAVSNEQFF
TGTGCCAGCAGCAAAGGACTAGCGGTCTCGAATGAGCAGTTCTTC
>.|.|TRBV7-3|TRBJ2-3
CASSLMASSTDTQYF
TGTGCCAGCAGCTTAATGGCTAGCAGCACAGATACGCAGTATTTT
>.|TRBD1|TRBV7-2|TRBJ1-2
CASSPAPGQHYGYTF
TGTGCCAGCAGCCCCGCCCCGGGACAGCACTATGGCTACACCTTC
>.|.|TRBV6-1|TRBJ1-1
CASSETGARRAFF
TGTGCCAGCAGTGAAACAGGCGCCCGGCGGGCTTTCTTT
>.|.|TRBV30|TRBJ1-1
CAWSVSRGNTEAFF
TGTGCCTGGAGTGTATCTAGGGGAAACACTGAAGCTTTCTTT
>.|.|TRBV7-3|TRBJ1-1
CASSLTGRPNTEAFF
TGTGCCAGCAGCTTAACGGGGAGGCCGAACACTGAAGCTTTCTTT
>.|.|TRBV3-1/TRBV3-2|TRBJ1-5
CASSSGYWNQPQHF
TGTGCCAGCAGCTCAGGGTATTGGAATCAGCCCCAGCATTTT
>.|TRBD1|TRBV4-1|TRBJ1-5
CASSPQGVGSNQPQHF
TGCGCCAGCAGCCCCCAGGGGGTTGGCAGCAATCAGCCCCAGCATTTT
>.|.|TRBV5-6|TRBJ1-1
CASSFRGLDTEAFF
TGTGCCAGCAGCTTTAGGGGGTTGGACACTGAAGCTTTCTTT
>.|TRBD1|TRBV10-3|TRBJ2-5
CAIRAGQGAGGETQYF
TGTGCCATCAGGGCCGGACAGGGGGCGGGCGGCGAGACCCAGTACTTC
>.|.|TRBV5-8|TRBJ2-4
CASSQEGSAKNIQYF
TGTGCCAGCAGCCAAGAGGGTTCGGCCAAAAACATTCAGTACTTC
>once|.|TRBV5-1|TRBJ2-2
CASSLQAANTGELFF
TGCGCCAGCAGCTTGCAAGCGGCGAACACCGGGGAGCTGTTTTTT
>.|.|TRBV9|TRBJ1-1
CASSAPGGAEAFF
TGTGCCAGCAGCGCCCCGGGAGGAGCTGAAGCTTTCTTT
>.|TRBD1|TRBV9|TRBJ2-3
CASSVRTGSTDTQYF
TGTGCCAGCAGCGTTCGGACAGGGAGCACAGATACGCAGTATTTT
>few|TRBD2|TRBV4-3|TRBJ2-7
CASSRTSGGSYEQYF
TGCGCCAGCAGCCGGACTAGCGGGGGTTCCTACGAGCAGTACTTC
>.|.|TRBV3-1/TRBV3-2|TRBJ1-4
CASTQWTAGNEKLFF
TGTGCCAGCACCCAGTGGACGGCGGGGAATGAAAAACTGTTTTTT
>.|TRBD1|TRBV11-3|TRBJ2-7
CASSSDRVVEYF
TGTGCCAGCAGCTCGGACAGGGTTGTGGAGTACTTC